The clone carrying this T cell receptor (beta chain) has a count of ten or more. The antigen is unknown. The data were obtained in a study of T cell repertoires in cytomegalovirus infection. Study in general: Recently identified HLA-C-restricted CMV epitopes were used, and well-studied HLA-B-restricted CMV epitopes were used as well.

Trimming shortened V by 10 bases and J by 4 bases, and 13 bases separated the two germline ends. Germline values: CDR1 MNHNS, CDR2 SASEGT. The CDR3 has 12 residues. A single record per CDR3 protein comes from TCRdb applying MiXCR to the reads. The repertoire holds over 250,000 distinct CDR3 sequences, with 22% as singletons. This chain links TRBV6-1 with TRBJ1-2; no reliable D call. The clonotype comes from a human donor in good health (CMV status not recorded). Some clones in this sample may be carry-over from other donors' samples. The sequenced sample was cultured PBMCs, obtained from culture after CMV antigen stimulation. The CDR3 reads CATGLGFYGYTF. The CDR3 DNA is TGTGCCACCGGTTTGGGGTTCTATGGCTACACCTTC.